This TCR beta chain stems from a study of cytomegalovirus exposure and HLA in healthy donors. Overall study results and limits: Associated with HLA alleles at 0.05 false discovery rate in a later analysis were 15,000 to 20,000 TCR beta sequences.

Both 60 Vbeta primers and 13 Jbeta primers went into the PCR. The authors' processing: Roughly 73 million unique TCR beta chains, roughly 11 million of them shared, were counted by a later analysis. TCRdb keeps only in-frame clones here, not all; method: immunoSEQ multiplex PCR. V and J calls and clone size follow that table, whereas D and trimming were derived from the DNA. The repertoire has 150,000 to 200,000 clones, around 80% of them found once; the top ten carry roughly 6.5%. About this clone itself: Its specificity is not known. Other nucleotide sequences in the sample specify the same CDR3.

The CDR3 totals 13 residues. The gene calls are TRBV21-1 and TRBJ2-7; the DNA was not used to check the table's D call, TRBD2. TRBV21-1 is labeled a pseudogene. Sequencing input: PBMCs. This sequence originates from a man between 50 and 59 years old in good health and CMV-seropositive. The CDR3 here is CASSKAAGGEQYF. The CDR3 region has the DNA TGTGCCAGCAGCAAAGCGGCAGGAGGCGAGCAGTACTTC.